This paragraph covers one TCR beta chain sequence. The antigen is unknown. Only in-frame clones appear in the TCRdb table, and some are missing; sequencing was by immunoSEQ multiplex PCR. The sample yields tens of thousands of clones, nearly 95% seen once. The sample originates from a study of human thymus T cells. The study, taken as a whole, reports: Within thymic and blood repertoires, V and J gene usage appeared to be biased.

The clonotype comes from a boy in the first two years of life with a congenital heart defect but otherwise immunologically healthy. Sequencing was done on a sample of blood.

The chain's CDR3 is CASSHAAGGYGYTF. The CDR3, as DNA: TGCGCCAGCAGCCACGCCGCAGGGGGCTATGGCTACACCTTC. This chain connects TRBV4-1 to TRBJ1-2; 7 positions agree with TRBD1. The CDR3 length is 14 residues. CDR1 MGHRA and CDR2 YSYEKL come from the germline V gene. With 3 bases clipped from V and 4 bases from J, the junction kept 5 bases outside the gene matches.